This T cell receptor beta chain originates from a study of T cells in Graves' hyperthyroidism and ophthalmopathy. Study-wide points: A model of 13 V-J pairs discriminated ophthalmopathy from stable hyperthyroidism. Before onset, ophthalmopathy was predicted by the model a median roughly 6.4 months earlier.

Trimming cost V 6 bases and J 6 bases, with 15 bases left between them. This CDR3 spans 13 amino acids. There are many counts of this clonotype. Its specificity is not known. From RNA transcripts, TCR beta CDR3 regions were amplified. An initial round of RT-PCR targeting the TCR CDR3 relied on the HTBI primer set. TCRdb itself ran the multiplex PCR reads through MiXCR, one entry per CDR3 protein. The profile covers about 420,000 distinct CDR3 sequences, with around 15% appearing a single time and less than 6.5% taken by the ten largest. The V call is TRBV12-3 or TRBV12-4, the J call TRBJ2-7; TRBD1 or TRBD2 may be the D gene (5 bases each). This TCR was sampled from a woman aged 18-29 years with Graves' hyperthyroidism. The material sequenced was blood. This CDR3 is CASRPGTVGEQYF. The CDR3 nucleotides are TGTGCCAGCAGACCAGGGACGGTAGGCGAGCAGTACTTC.